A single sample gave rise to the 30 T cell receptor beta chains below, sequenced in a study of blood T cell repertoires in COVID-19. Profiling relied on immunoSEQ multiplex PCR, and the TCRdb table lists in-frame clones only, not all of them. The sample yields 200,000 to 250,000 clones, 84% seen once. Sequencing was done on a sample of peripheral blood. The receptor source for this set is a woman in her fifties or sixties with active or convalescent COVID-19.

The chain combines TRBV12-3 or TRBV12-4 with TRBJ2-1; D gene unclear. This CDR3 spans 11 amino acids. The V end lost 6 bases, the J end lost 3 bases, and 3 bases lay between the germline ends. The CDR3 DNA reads TGTGCCAGCAGCCTCTACAATGAGCAGTTCTTC. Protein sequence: CASSLYNEQFF.

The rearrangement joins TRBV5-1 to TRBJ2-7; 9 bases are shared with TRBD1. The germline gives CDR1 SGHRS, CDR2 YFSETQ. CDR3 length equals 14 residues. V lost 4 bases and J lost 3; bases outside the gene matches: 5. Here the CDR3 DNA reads TGCGCCAGCAGCGGGGACAGGGCAGGCTACGAGCAGTACTTC. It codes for CASSGDRAGYEQYF.

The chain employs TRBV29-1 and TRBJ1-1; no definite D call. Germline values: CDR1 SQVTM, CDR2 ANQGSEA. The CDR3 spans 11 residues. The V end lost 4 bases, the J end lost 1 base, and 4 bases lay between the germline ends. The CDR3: CSVARNTEAFF. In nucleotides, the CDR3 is TGCAGCGTTGCCCGGAACACTGAAGCTTTCTTT.

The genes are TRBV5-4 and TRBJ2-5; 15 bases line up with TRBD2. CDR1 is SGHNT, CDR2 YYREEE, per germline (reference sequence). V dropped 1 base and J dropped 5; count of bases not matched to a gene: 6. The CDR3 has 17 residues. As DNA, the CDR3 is TGTGCCAGCAGCTTGAGGACTAGCGGGAGGGCCAGGGAGACCCAGTACTTC. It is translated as CASSLRTSGRARETQYF. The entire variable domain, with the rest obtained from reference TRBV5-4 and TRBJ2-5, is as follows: ETGVTQSPTHLIKTRGQQVTLRCSSQSGHNTVSWYQQALGQGPQFIFQYYREEENGRGNFPPRFSGLQFPNYSSELNVNALELDDSALYLCASSLRTSGRARETQYFGPGTRLLVL.

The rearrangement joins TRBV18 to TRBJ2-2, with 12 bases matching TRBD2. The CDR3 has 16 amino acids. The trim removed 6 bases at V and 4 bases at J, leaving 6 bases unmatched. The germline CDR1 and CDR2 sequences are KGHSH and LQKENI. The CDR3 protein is CASSPGLAGTTGELFF. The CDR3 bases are TGTGCCAGCTCCCCTGGACTAGCGGGGACCACCGGGGAGCTGTTTTTT.

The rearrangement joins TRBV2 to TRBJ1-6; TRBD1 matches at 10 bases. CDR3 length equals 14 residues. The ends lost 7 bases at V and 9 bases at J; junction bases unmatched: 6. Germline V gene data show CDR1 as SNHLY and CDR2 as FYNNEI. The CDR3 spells CASTGQGEGSPLHF. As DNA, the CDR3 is TGTGCCAGCACCGGACAGGGGGAGGGTTCACCCCTCCACTTT. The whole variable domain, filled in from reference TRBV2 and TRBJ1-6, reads EPEVTQTPSHQVTQMGQEVILRCVPISNHLYFYWYRQILGQKVEFLVSFYNNEISEKSEIFDDQFSVERPDGSNFTLKIRSTKLEDSAMYFCASTGQGEGSPLHFGNGTRLTVT.

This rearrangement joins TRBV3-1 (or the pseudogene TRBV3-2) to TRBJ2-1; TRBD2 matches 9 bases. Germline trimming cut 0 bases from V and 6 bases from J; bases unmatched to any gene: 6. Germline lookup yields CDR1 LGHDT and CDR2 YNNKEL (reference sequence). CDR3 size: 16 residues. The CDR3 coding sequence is TGTGCCAGCAGCCAAGATCTGGCGGGGGGGAGCAATGAGCAGTTCTTC. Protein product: CASSQDLAGGSNEQFF.

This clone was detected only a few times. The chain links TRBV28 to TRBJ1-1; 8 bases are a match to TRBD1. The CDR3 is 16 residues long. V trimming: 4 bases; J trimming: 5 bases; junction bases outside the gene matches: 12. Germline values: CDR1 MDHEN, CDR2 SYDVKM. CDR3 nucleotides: TGTGCCAGCAGTTCCGAGACAGGGGCTACGGGGACTGAAGCTTTCTTT. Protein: CASSSETGATGTEAFF. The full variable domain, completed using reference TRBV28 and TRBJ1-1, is DVKVTQSSRYLVKRTGEKVFLECVQDMDHENMFWYRQDPGLGLRLIYFSYDVKMKEKGDIPEGYSVSREKKERFSLILESASTNQTSMYLCASSSETGATGTEAFFGQGTRLTVV.

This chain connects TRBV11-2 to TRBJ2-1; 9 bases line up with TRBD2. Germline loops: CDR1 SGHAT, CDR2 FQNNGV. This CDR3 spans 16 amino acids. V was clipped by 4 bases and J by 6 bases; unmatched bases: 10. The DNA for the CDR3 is TGTGCCAGCAGCTGGAGAGGCGGGAGGGCCCTCAATGAGCAGTTCTTC. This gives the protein CASSWRGGRALNEQFF.

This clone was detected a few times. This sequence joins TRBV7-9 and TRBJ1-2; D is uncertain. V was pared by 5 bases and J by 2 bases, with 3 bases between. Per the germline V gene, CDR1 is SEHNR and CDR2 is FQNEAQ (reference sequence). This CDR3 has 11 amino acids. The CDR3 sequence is CASSQNYGYTF. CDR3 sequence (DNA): TGTGCCAGCAGCCAGAACTATGGCTACACCTTC.

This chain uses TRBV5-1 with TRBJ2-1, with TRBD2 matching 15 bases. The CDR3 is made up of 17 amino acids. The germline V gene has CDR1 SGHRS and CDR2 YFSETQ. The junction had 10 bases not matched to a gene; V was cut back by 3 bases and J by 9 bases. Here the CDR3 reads CASSSPPGLAGGLEQFF. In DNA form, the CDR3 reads TGCGCCAGCAGCTCGCCCCCTGGACTAGCGGGAGGGCTTGAGCAGTTCTTC.

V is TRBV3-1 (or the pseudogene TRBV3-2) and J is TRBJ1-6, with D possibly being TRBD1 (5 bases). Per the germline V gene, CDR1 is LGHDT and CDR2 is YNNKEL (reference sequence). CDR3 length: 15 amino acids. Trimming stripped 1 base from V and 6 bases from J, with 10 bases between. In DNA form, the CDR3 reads TGTGCCAGCAGCCAAGCGATCCAGGGTAATTCACCCCTCCACTTT. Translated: CASSQAIQGNSPLHF.

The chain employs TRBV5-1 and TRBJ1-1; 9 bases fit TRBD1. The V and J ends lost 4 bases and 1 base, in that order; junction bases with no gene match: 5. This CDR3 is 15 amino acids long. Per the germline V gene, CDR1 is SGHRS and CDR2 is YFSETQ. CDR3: CASSAQGQGNTEAFF. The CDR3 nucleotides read TGCGCCAGCAGCGCCCAGGGACAGGGGAACACTGAAGCTTTCTTT.

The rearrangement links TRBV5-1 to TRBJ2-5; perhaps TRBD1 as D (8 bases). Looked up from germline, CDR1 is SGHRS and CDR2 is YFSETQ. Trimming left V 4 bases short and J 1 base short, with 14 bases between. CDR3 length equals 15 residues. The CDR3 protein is CASSPGGGGQETQYF. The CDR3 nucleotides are TGCGCCAGCAGCCCAGGGGGCGGGGGCCAAGAGACCCAGTACTTC.

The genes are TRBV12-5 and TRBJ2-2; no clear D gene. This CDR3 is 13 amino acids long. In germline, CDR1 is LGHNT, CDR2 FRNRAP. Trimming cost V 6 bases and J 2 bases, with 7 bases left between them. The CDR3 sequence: CASGRDNTGELFF. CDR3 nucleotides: TGTGCTAGTGGACGCGATAACACCGGGGAGCTGTTTTTT.

CDR3 residues: CASSLGGTGNSPLHF. CDR3 DNA: TGTGCCAGCAGCTTAGGAGGGACAGGGAATTCACCCCTCCACTTT. The J gene is TRBJ1-6, the V gene TRBV7-6; the match to TRBD1 covers 9 bases. Unmatched junction bases numbered 2, after V lost 1 base and J lost 7 bases. Germline CDR1 is SGHVS and CDR2 is FNYEAQ. This CDR3 contains 15 residues. The complete variable domain, with remaining parts taken from reference TRBV7-6 and TRBJ1-6, reads GAGVSQSPRYKVTKRGQDVALRCDPISGHVSLYWYRQALGQGPEFLTYFNYEAQQDKSGLPNDRFSAERPEGSISTLTIQRTEQRDSAMYRCASSLGGTGNSPLHFGNGTRLTVT.

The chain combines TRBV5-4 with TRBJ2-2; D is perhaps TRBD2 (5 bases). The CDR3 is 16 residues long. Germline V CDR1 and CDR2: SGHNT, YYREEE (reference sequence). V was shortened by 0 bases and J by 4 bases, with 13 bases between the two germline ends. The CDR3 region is CASSLVASRGTGELFF. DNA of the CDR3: TGTGCCAGCAGCTTGGTTGCTAGCCGTGGCACCGGGGAGCTGTTTTTT.

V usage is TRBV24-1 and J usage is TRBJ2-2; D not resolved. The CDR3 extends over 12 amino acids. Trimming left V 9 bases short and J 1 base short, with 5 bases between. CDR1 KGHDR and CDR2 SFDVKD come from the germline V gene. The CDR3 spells CATAGNTGELFF. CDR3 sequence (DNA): TGTGCCACCGCCGGGAACACCGGGGAGCTGTTTTTT.

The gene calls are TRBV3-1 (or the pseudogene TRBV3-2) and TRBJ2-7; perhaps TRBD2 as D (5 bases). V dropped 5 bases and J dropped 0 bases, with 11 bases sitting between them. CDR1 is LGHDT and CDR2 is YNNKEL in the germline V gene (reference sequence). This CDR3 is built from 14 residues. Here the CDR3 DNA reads TGTGCCAGCAGCGCCACGAGGGTCTCCTACGAGCAGTACTTC. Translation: CASSATRVSYEQYF.

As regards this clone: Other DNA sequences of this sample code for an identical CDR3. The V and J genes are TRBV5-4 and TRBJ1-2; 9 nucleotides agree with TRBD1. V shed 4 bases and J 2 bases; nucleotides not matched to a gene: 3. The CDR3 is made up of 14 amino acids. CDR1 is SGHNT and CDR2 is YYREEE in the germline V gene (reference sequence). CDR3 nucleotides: TGTGCCAGCAGCCTACAGGGGGCCAACTATGGCTACACCTTC. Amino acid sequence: CASSLQGANYGYTF.

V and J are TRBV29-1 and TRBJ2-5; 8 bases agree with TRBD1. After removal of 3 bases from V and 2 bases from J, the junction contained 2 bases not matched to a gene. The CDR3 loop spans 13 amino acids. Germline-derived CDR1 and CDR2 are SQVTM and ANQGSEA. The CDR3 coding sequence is TGCAGCGTTGAGGACAGGGTTCAAGAGACCCAGTACTTC. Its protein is CSVEDRVQETQYF. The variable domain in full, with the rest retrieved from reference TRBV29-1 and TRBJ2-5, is SAVISQKPSRDICQRGTSLTIQCQVDSQVTMMFWYRQQPGQSLTLIATANQGSEATYESGFVIDKFPISRPNLTFSTLTVSNMSPEDSSIYLCSVEDRVQETQYFGPGTRLLVL.

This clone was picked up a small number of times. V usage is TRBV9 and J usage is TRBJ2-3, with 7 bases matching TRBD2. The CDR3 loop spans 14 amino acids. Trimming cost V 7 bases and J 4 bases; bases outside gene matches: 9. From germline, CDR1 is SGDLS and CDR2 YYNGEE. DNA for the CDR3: TGTGCCAGCGGGACCACGACTAGCCCAGATACGCAGTATTTT. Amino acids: CASGTTTSPDTQYF.

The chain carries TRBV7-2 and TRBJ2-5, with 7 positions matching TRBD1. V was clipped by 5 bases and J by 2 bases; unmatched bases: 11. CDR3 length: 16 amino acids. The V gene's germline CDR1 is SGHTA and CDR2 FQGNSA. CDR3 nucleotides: TGTGCCAGCAGCCACCGACAGGGTAGAGGTCAAGAGACCCAGTACTTC. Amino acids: CASSHRQGRGQETQYF.

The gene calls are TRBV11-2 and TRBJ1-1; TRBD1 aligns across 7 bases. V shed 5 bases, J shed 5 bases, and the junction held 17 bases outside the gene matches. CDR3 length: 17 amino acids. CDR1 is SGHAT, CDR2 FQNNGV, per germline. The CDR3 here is CASSPGGGGAGRTEAFF. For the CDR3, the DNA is TGTGCCAGCAGCCCCGGAGGAGGGGGCGCAGGGAGAACTGAAGCTTTCTTT.

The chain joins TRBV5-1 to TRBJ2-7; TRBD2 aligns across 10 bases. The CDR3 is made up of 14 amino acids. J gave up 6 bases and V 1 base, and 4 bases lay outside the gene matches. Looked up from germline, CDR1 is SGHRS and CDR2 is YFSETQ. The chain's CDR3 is CASSLTSGRGEQYF. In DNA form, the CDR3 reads TGCGCCAGCAGCTTGACGAGCGGGAGGGGCGAGCAGTACTTC.

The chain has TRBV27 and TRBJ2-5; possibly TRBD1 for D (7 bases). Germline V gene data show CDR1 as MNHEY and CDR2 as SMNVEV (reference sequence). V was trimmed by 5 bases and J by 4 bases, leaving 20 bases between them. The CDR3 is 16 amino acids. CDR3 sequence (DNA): TGTGCCAGCAGTCCATTAACATACCAGGGGGGAGAGACCCAGTACTTC. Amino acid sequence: CASSPLTYQGGETQYF.

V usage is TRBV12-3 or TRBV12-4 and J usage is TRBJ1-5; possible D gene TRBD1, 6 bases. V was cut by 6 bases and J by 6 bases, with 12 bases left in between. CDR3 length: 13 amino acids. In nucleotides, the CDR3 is TGTGCCAGCAGGGGACAACTACTTCAGCCCCAGCATTTT. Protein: CASRGQLLQPQHF.

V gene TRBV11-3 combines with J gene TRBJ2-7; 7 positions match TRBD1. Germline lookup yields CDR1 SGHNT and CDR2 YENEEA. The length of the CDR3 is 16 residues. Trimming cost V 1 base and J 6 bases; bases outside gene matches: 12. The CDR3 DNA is TGTGCCAGCAGCTTAGCCCTCGGGGACAGAGGGTCCGAGCAGTACTTC. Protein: CASSLALGDRGSEQYF.

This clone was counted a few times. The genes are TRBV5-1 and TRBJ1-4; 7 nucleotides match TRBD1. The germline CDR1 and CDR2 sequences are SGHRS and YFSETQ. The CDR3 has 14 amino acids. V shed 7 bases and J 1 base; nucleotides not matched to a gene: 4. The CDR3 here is CASAYRGTNEKLFF. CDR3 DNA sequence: TGCGCCAGCGCTTACAGGGGAACTAATGAAAAACTGTTTTTT.

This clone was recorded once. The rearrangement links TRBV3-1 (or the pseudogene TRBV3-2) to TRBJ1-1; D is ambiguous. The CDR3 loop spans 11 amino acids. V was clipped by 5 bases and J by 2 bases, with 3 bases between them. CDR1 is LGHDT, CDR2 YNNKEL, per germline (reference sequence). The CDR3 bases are TGTGCCAGCAGCTCAAACACTGAAGCTTTCTTT. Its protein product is CASSSNTEAFF.